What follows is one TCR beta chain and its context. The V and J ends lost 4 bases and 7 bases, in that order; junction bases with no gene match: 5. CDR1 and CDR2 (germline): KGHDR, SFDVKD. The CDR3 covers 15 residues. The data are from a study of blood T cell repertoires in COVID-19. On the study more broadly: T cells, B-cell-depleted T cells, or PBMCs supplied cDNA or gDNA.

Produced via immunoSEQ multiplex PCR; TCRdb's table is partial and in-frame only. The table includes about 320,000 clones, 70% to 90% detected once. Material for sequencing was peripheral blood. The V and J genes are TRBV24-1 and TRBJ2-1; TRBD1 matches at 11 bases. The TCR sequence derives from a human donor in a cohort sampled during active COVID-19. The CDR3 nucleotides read TGTGCCACCAGTGAATCCGGGACAGGGGGGAATGAGCAGTTCTTC. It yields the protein CATSESGTGGNEQFF.